Listed here is a single T cell receptor (beta chain). Its antigen is as yet unknown. The record originates from a study of Graves' ophthalmopathy and Graves' hyperthyroidism. Whole-study context: By definition, stable hyperthyroidism involved no ophthalmopathy within 18 months of follow-up.

Using RNA transcripts, the TCR beta CDR3 regions were amplified. Second-round multiplex PCR came after first-round RT-PCR with HTBI primers. TCRdb re-derived calls from the multiplex PCR reads in MiXCR, one entry per CDR3 protein. Among around 520,000 distinct CDR3 sequences, 39% were seen once, and the ten largest hold around 4%. Whole-study results and caveats: Sensitivity reached about 70% and specificity around 76% when the model predicted ophthalmopathy progression. Blood also contained most of the expanded thyroid clonotypes above 0.001 frequency.

This TCR was recovered from an adult man with Graves' hyperthyroidism. Sequenced material: peripheral blood or thyroid tissue (not recorded which).

The CDR3 nucleotides are TGTGCCACCAGCAGCTTCCGGGCGCAGAGCTACGAGCAGTACTTC. It translates to CATSSFRAQSYEQYF. The J gene is TRBJ2-7, the V gene TRBV15; the D is unclear. V lost 3 bases and J lost 3, with 15 bases in between. Germline lookup yields CDR1 LNHNV and CDR2 YYDKDF (reference sequence). CDR3 length: 15 residues. The full variable domain, completed using reference TRBV15 and TRBJ2-7, is DAMVIQNPRYQVTQFGKPVTLSCSQTLNHNVMYWYQQKSSQAPKLLFHYYDKDFNNEADTPDNFQSRRPNTSFCFLDIRSPGLGDTAMYLCATSSFRAQSYEQYFGPGTRLTVT.